Shown below are 22 T cell receptor beta chains from a single sample sequenced in a study of cytomegalovirus exposure and HLA in healthy donors (TCRdb year 2017). Libraries were constructed by the immunoSEQ multiplex PCR assay. A mixture of 60 forward primers for TCR Vbeta segments and 13 reverse primers for TCR Jbeta segments was used in the multiplex PCR. Here the immuneACCESS table is served through TCRdb, limited to in-frame sequences with V and J called. Missing clones are a known gap in these copies; in checked studies unresolved V genes cover under half, and the rest lacks a known reason. This sample gives tens of thousands of clones in total; roughly 60% of them show up just once. 5.5% to 6% of the sample goes to the ten largest clones. Sequencing was carried out using PBMCs. The source of these receptors is a boy between 10 and 17 years old in good health and CMV-seropositive.

The chain is built from TRBV5-1 and TRBJ2-1; 16 nucleotides match TRBD2. The length of the CDR3 is 19 residues. V trimming: 4 bases; J trimming: 0 bases; junction bases outside the gene matches: 7. In germline, CDR1 is SGHRS, CDR2 YFSETQ. CDR3 in DNA: TGCGCCAGCAGCCTAGGGACTAGCGGGGGGGTTTTCTCCTACAATGAGCAGTTCTTC. It is translated as CASSLGTSGGVFSYNEQFF.

A few counts support this clone. V and J are TRBV19 and TRBJ2-7; 8 nucleotides agree with TRBD1. Trimming cost V 11 bases and J 1 base; bases outside gene matches: 10. Per the germline V gene, CDR1 is LNHDA and CDR2 is SQIVND (reference sequence). This CDR3 is built from 14 residues. The CDR3 bases are TGTGCCGGCACCGGGACAGGACTATCCTACGAGCAGTACTTC. Translating it yields CAGTGTGLSYEQYF.

This clone has more than one count but fewer than ten. The chain recombines TRBV6-1 with TRBJ1-1; TRBD1 agrees at 7 bases. The CDR3 spans 14 residues. Germline CDR1 and CDR2: MNHNS and SASEGT. Trimming at V came to 2 bases and at J to 6 bases, leaving 6 bases not matched to a gene. In DNA form, the CDR3 reads TGTGCCAGCAGTGAACCGGGGACAGAGCCTGAAGCTTTCTTT. Its translation is CASSEPGTEPEAFF.

The chain uses TRBV6-5 and TRBJ2-2; no reliable D call. V was cut by 6 bases and J by 2 bases, with 10 bases left in between. The CDR3 length is 14 residues. Germline V gene data show CDR1 as MNHEY and CDR2 as SVGAGI. As DNA, the CDR3 is TGTGCCAGCAGACCCGGTCCTAACACCGGGGAGCTGTTTTTT. Its translation: CASRPGPNTGELFF.

The rearrangement links TRBV19 to TRBJ2-3, with 9 bases lining up with TRBD1. The CDR3 is 16 amino acids. The V gene end was trimmed by 4 bases and the J gene end by 2 bases; junction bases not matched to a gene: 7. The germline V gene has CDR1 LNHDA and CDR2 SQIVND (reference sequence). The CDR3 nucleotides are TGTGCCAGTAGTAGTGGGACAGGGACGTACACAGATACGCAGTATTTT. This gives the protein CASSSGTGTYTDTQYF.

This chain joins TRBV30 and TRBJ2-1, with D maybe TRBD2 (6 bases). With 0 bases removed from V and 0 bases from J, the gap between germline ends came to 15 bases. CDR1 is GTSNPN and CDR2 is SVGIG in the germline V gene (reference sequence). The CDR3 loop spans 17 amino acids. Written as DNA, the CDR3 is TGTGCCTGGAGTGTAGGAATGGTGGGAGGCTCCTACAATGAGCAGTTCTTC. It specifies CAWSVGMVGGSYNEQFF.

This chain joins TRBV30 and TRBJ2-4; 10 bases align to TRBD2. From germline, CDR1 is GTSNPN and CDR2 SVGIG (reference sequence). With 2 bases clipped from V and 2 bases from J, the junction kept 15 bases outside the gene matches. CDR3 length: 19 residues. The DNA for the CDR3 is TGTGCCTGGAGTACACAGGTGGTAGCGGGGGGATCGTCCAAAAACATTCAGTACTTC. It codes for CAWSTQVVAGGSSKNIQYF.

V gene TRBV7-3 combines with J gene TRBJ2-2; TRBD1 might be the D (8 bases). V lost 1 base to trimming and J lost 2 bases, with 26 bases between them. This CDR3 comprises 21 residues. CDR1 and CDR2 (germline): SGHTA, FQGTGA. The CDR3 nucleotides read TGTGCCAGCAGCTTAAAAGGGGGGGGCAGGGGGCTCACACGAAACACCGGGGAGCTGTTTTTT. This codes for CASSLKGGGRGLTRNTGELFF.

The chain is built from TRBV28 and TRBJ1-2; D remains unclear. V dropped 5 bases and J dropped 2 bases, with 18 bases sitting between them. Per germline, CDR1 MDHEN and CDR2 SYDVKM. The CDR3 extends over 16 amino acids. This CDR3 is CASSPKPRDFNYGYTF. In DNA form, the CDR3 reads TGTGCCAGCAGTCCCAAACCACGGGATTTCAACTATGGCTACACCTTC.

This clone was found a few times. V is TRBV12-5 and J is TRBJ1-2; D gene uncertain. Germline V gene sequence: CDR1 LGHNT, CDR2 FRNRAP. V dropped 9 bases and J dropped 8 bases, with 10 bases sitting between them. CDR3 length: 10 residues. The CDR3 region is CARGPRGYTF. CDR3 DNA: TGTGCTAGGGGTCCGAGGGGCTACACCTTC. Filled out from reference TRBV12-5 and TRBJ1-2, the complete variable domain reads DARVTQTPRHKVTEMGQEVTMRCQPILGHNTVFWYRQTMMQGLELLAYFRNRAPLDDSGMPKDRFSAEMPDATLATLKIQPSEPRDSAVYFCARGPRGYTFGSGTRLTVV.

The rearrangement uses TRBV7-8 and TRBJ2-5, with 10 bases matching TRBD1. CDR3 length equals 15 residues. Germline trimming cut 4 bases from V and 2 bases from J; bases unmatched to any gene: 4. The germline V gene has CDR1 SGHVS and CDR2 FQNEAQ. For the CDR3, the DNA is TGTGCCAGCAGCTACCGGGACAGGGGACAAGAGACCCAGTACTTC. Translation: CASSYRDRGQETQYF.

The chain couples TRBV25-1 to TRBJ1-6, with D unclear. From germline, CDR1 is MGHDK and CDR2 SYGVNS. The length of the CDR3 is 12 residues. Trimming shortened V by 2 bases and J by 9 bases, and 5 bases separated the two germline ends. The CDR3 DNA is TGTGCCAGCAGTGAACTGAGTTCACCCCTCCACTTT. It codes for CASSELSSPLHF.

This clone came up once. The chain couples TRBV27 to TRBJ2-7, with 10 bases fitting TRBD2. In germline, CDR1 is MNHEY, CDR2 SMNVEV (reference sequence). The V gene end was trimmed by 3 bases and the J gene end by 3 bases; junction bases not matched to a gene: 8. This CDR3 comprises 16 residues. The chain's CDR3 is CASSFLAGVHHYEQYF. In DNA, the CDR3 is TGTGCCAGCAGTTTCCTAGCGGGAGTTCACCACTACGAGCAGTACTTC.

This clone was seen only a few times. This chain connects TRBV6-5 to TRBJ2-1; tentatively, D is TRBD2 (5 bases). Germline lookup yields CDR1 MNHEY and CDR2 SVGAGI. CDR3 length: 14 amino acids. The V and J ends lost 6 bases and 6 bases respectively, with 15 bases between them. Here the CDR3 DNA reads TGTGCCAGCAGGCCACGGAGGTTACGCAATGAGCAGTTCTTC. It translates to CASRPRRLRNEQFF.

The chain's CDR3 is CASSYGSSQPQHF. CDR3 bases: TGTGCCAGCAGTTACGGGAGTAGCCAGCCCCAGCATTTT. The chain couples TRBV6-5 to TRBJ1-5; D gene ambiguous. CDR1 MNHEY and CDR2 SVGAGI come from the germline V gene. The CDR3 consists of 13 residues. Trimming took off 2 bases at V and 7 bases at J, with 9 bases between the two ends.

V usage is TRBV6-4 and J usage is TRBJ2-1; 8 nucleotides match TRBD1. The CDR3 totals 15 residues. The J segment lost 5 bases and the V segment lost 6 bases, leaving 9 bases of the junction unmatched. Per germline, CDR1 MRHNA and CDR2 SNTAGT. The CDR3 spells CASSADRGSHNEQFF. The DNA of the CDR3 is TGTGCCAGCAGCGCCGACAGGGGATCCCACAATGAGCAGTTCTTC.

The chain employs TRBV19 and TRBJ2-3; 9 nucleotides match TRBD2. This CDR3 has 16 residues. From germline, CDR1 is LNHDA and CDR2 SQIVND (reference sequence). V was clipped by 3 bases and J by 6 bases; unmatched bases: 10. DNA for the CDR3: TGTGCCAGTAGTATGTATGCTAGCGGGATAAGGGATACGCAGTATTTT. Its protein product is CASSMYASGIRDTQYF.

This clone was picked up one time. The CDR3 spells CASRDRGWTEAFF. CDR3 coding DNA: TGTGCCTCCCGGGACAGGGGATGGACTGAAGCTTTCTTT. J is TRBJ1-1 and V is TRBV27; TRBD1 aligns across 10 bases. Germline V gene sequence: CDR1 MNHEY, CDR2 SMNVEV (reference sequence). The CDR3 loop spans 13 amino acids. Trimming took 11 bases from V and 5 from J; bases not matched to a gene: 8.

This clone was recorded once. J is TRBJ1-2 and V is TRBV27; the match to TRBD1 covers 11 bases. The CDR3 length is 15 residues. V lost 5 bases and J lost 4; bases outside the gene matches: 6. Germline V gene data show CDR1 as MNHEY and CDR2 as SMNVEV (reference sequence). CDR3 nucleotide sequence: TGTGCCAGCAGTCCCCGGACAGGGGGCGCCTATGGCTACACCTTC. As protein: CASSPRTGGAYGYTF.

The gene calls are TRBV4-3 and TRBJ2-5, with TRBD2 as a possible D gene (6 bases). The V end was cut by 0 bases, the J end by 0 bases, with 14 bases between. Germline V gene lookup returns CDR1 LGHNA and CDR2 YSLEER. This CDR3 spans 17 amino acids. The CDR3 spells CASSQDRVAANQETQYF. The CDR3 nucleotides read TGCGCCAGCAGCCAAGATAGGGTAGCGGCTAACCAAGAGACCCAGTACTTC.

The chain combines TRBV9 with TRBJ2-5, with D possibly TRBD2 on 7 matching bases. The germline CDR1 and CDR2 sequences are SGDLS and YYNGEE. V shed 0 bases and J shed 2 bases, with 14 bases lying between them. The CDR3 has 16 amino acids. The CDR3 nucleotides read TGTGCCAGCAGCGTAGCTTGGGGGGGGCAGCAAGAGACCCAGTACTTC. Translation: CASSVAWGGQQETQYF.

The CDR3 DNA sequence: TGTGCCAGCATTGGACAGGGAAAATGTTCATGTGGCTACACCTTC. It translates to CASIGQGKCSCGYTF. J is TRBJ1-2 and V is TRBV6-4; 8 bases map to TRBD1. Germline CDR1 reads MRHNA; CDR2 reads SNTAGT. Trimming at V came to 7 bases and at J to 7 bases, leaving 14 bases not matched to a gene. The CDR3 extends over 15 amino acids.